The rows below give T cell receptor beta chains drawn from one sample of a study of cytomegalovirus exposure and HLA in healthy donors. Profiled with immunoSEQ multiplex PCR; TCRdb holds only in-frame clones, not every one. Of around 210,000 clones listed, around 77% are singletons. The material sequenced was PBMCs. Receptors originate from a woman aged 30 to 39 in good health and CMV-seronegative. Both conserved end residues are part of each CDR3. Each record gives: V gene, clone size, J gene, D gene, CDR3 DNA, CDR3 protein. D genes are given only for firm matches. Clone size is shown for a subset of rows, as once, few, many or a class of expanded clone.

V: TRBV19; size: .; J: TRBJ2-6; D: TRBD1; DNA: TGTGCCAGCGCCCAGGGGACAGGGATCGGGGCCAACGTCCTGACTTTC; CDR3: CASAQGTGIGANVLTF
V: TRBV5-4; size: .; J: TRBJ1-2; D: .; DNA: TGTGCCAGCAGTTTATCCGGGGATCACTATGGCTACACCTTC; CDR3: CASSLSGDHYGYTF
V: TRBV5-4; size: once; J: TRBJ2-1; D: .; DNA: TGTGCCAGCACGCAGAACAATGAGCAGTTCTTC; CDR3: CASTQNNEQFF
V: TRBV18; size: .; J: TRBJ1-2; D: TRBD1; DNA: TGTGCCAGCTCACCACCGGCACAGGGGATCTATGGCTACACCTTC; CDR3: CASSPPAQGIYGYTF
V: TRBV12-2; size: .; J: TRBJ1-2; D: .; DNA: TGTGCAAGTCGTTTTGTCCTGCAGGACACGTATAACTATGGCTACACCTTC; CDR3: CASRFVLQDTYNYGYTF
V: TRBV7-9; size: .; J: TRBJ1-1; D: .; DNA: TGTGCCAGCAGCTTAGAGACAGGAGCTGAAGCTTTCTTT; CDR3: CASSLETGAEAFF
V: TRBV7-2; size: once; J: TRBJ2-7; D: .; DNA: TGTGCCAGCAGCTTATGGGACTCTTCCTACGAGCAGTACTTC; CDR3: CASSLWDSSYEQYF
V: TRBV30; size: .; J: TRBJ1-2; D: TRBD1; DNA: TGTGCCTGGGGACAGGGCGGCTATGGCTACACCTTC; CDR3: CAWGQGGYGYTF
V: TRBV9; size: .; J: TRBJ1-1; D: TRBD1; DNA: TGTGCCAGCAGTCCAGTGAAGGACGAGGGGGCGTTGAACACTGAAGCTTTCTTT; CDR3: CASSPVKDEGALNTEAFF
V: TRBV5-1; size: .; J: TRBJ2-1; D: TRBD2; DNA: TGCGCCAGCAGCTTGGGACTAGCGGGACCCAACAATGAGCAGTTCTTC; CDR3: CASSLGLAGPNNEQFF
V: TRBV6-1; size: few; J: TRBJ2-7; D: .; DNA: TGTGCCAGCCCCCCTCCAGGGTTTATCTACGAGCAGTACTTC; CDR3: CASPPPGFIYEQYF
V: TRBV7-9; size: .; J: TRBJ1-1; D: .; DNA: TGTGCCAGCAGCTACCGGACAGATGAAGCTTTCTTT; CDR3: CASSYRTDEAFF
V: TRBV7-3; size: once; J: TRBJ2-3; D: TRBD2; DNA: TGTGCCAGCAGCTCGGGACTAGGAACGCAGTATTTT; CDR3: CASSSGLGTQYF
V: TRBV6-1; size: .; J: TRBJ2-2; D: TRBD2; DNA: TGTGCCAGCAGTGAAGGGGGCATTTGGACTAGCGGGAAACTCGGGGAGCTGTTTTTT; CDR3: CASSEGGIWTSGKLGELFF
V: TRBV14; size: .; J: TRBJ1-2; D: .; DNA: TGTGCCAGCAGCCCCCCAGGGCCACCCGCTAACTATGGCTACACCTTC; CDR3: CASSPPGPPANYGYTF
V: TRBV7-2; size: .; J: TRBJ2-7; D: .; DNA: TGTGCCAGCAGTCTTAGACGAGGTTGGCAGTACTTC; CDR3: CASSLRRGWQYF
V: TRBV29-1; size: .; J: TRBJ1-2; D: .; DNA: .; CDR3: CSVARGTSF
V: TRBV5-1; size: .; J: TRBJ2-7; D: TRBD2; DNA: TGCGCCAGCCGACCACGGGGGGGCGGAACCTACGAGCAGTACTTC; CDR3: CASRPRGGGTYEQYF
V: TRBV7-2; size: .; J: TRBJ2-3; D: TRBD2; DNA: TGTGCCAGCAGCTTCAACTTACTAGCGGGAGGACTTGATACGCAGTATTTT; CDR3: CASSFNLLAGGLDTQYF
V: TRBV7-9; size: once; J: TRBJ2-5; D: .; DNA: TGTGCCAGCAGCTTCTACCAAGAGACCCAGTACTTC; CDR3: CASSFYQETQYF
V: TRBV30; size: .; J: TRBJ1-2; D: .; DNA: TGTGCCTGGAGAGACCAGGGGCTTTTTGGCTACACCTTC; CDR3: CAWRDQGLFGYTF
V: TRBV9; size: .; J: TRBJ2-1; D: .; DNA: TGTGCCAGCAGCTCACGAGACAATGAGCAGTTCTTC; CDR3: CASSSRDNEQFF
V: TRBV6-6; size: few; J: TRBJ2-6; D: TRBD1; DNA: TGTGCCAGCAGTCGGACAGGGACTGGGGCCAACGTCCTGACTTTC; CDR3: CASSRTGTGANVLTF
V: TRBV6-1; size: .; J: TRBJ1-1; D: .; DNA: TGTGCCAGCTGCATCTTCGGTGTGACTGAAGCTTTCTTT; CDR3: CASCIFGVTEAFF
V: TRBV4-1; size: once; J: TRBJ2-1; D: .; DNA: TGCGCCAGCAGCCAAGACGGCGACTCCGCCTACAATGAGCAGTTCTTC; CDR3: CASSQDGDSAYNEQFF
V: TRBV7-9; size: .; J: TRBJ1-4; D: .; DNA: TGTTCCAGCAGCTTAGGGGGGGGTGTTTTGTTTTTT; CDR3: CSSSLGGGVLFF
V: TRBV5-1; size: once; J: TRBJ1-2; D: TRBD1; DNA: TGCGCCAGCGGACCAGGGGGCAGCCCGGGTTGGACCTTC; CDR3: CASGPGGSPGWTF
V: TRBV10-3; size: .; J: TRBJ1-6; D: .; DNA: TGTGCCATCAGTGGCGGCAGTAATTCACCCCTCCACTTT; CDR3: CAISGGSNSPLHF
V: TRBV25-1; size: .; J: TRBJ2-5; D: TRBD1; DNA: TGTGCCAGCACTCCAGGGGGCGGGGAGACCCAGTACTTC; CDR3: CASTPGGGETQYF
V: TRBV11-3; size: .; J: TRBJ2-2; D: TRBD1; DNA: TGTGCCAGCAGCTTAAGACAGGGGGTTAGGACCGGGGAGCTGTTTTTT; CDR3: CASSLRQGVRTGELFF
V: TRBV5-4; size: .; J: TRBJ2-1; D: .; DNA: TGTGCCAGCAGCTTAAAGGAGGGTTTCTACAATGAGCAGTTCTTC; CDR3: CASSLKEGFYNEQFF
V: TRBV7-9; size: .; J: TRBJ2-2; D: TRBD1; DNA: TGTGCCAGCAGCCCCCGAGGGGGCTGGGAGCTGTTTTTT; CDR3: CASSPRGGWELFF
V: TRBV4-1; size: .; J: TRBJ1-5; D: .; DNA: TGCGCCAGCAGCCAAGACACCAGGGCGTTCAATCAGCCCCAGCATTTT; CDR3: CASSQDTRAFNQPQHF
V: TRBV13; size: few; J: TRBJ2-5; D: TRBD2; DNA: TGTGCCAGCAGCCACCAGCGGGAGGGAGAGACCCAGTACTTC; CDR3: CASSHQREGETQYF
V: TRBV7-9; size: .; J: TRBJ2-4; D: TRBD1; DNA: TGTGCCAGCAGCCAAGGACAGGGAAAAGACATTCAGTACTTC; CDR3: CASSQGQGKDIQYF
V: TRBV27; size: .; J: TRBJ2-1; D: TRBD1; DNA: TGTGCCAGCAGTCCGACAGGGTACAATGAGCAGTTCTTC; CDR3: CASSPTGYNEQFF
V: TRBV6-5; size: .; J: TRBJ1-6; D: TRBD1; DNA: TGTGCCAGCAGCAGCACAGGGGGAAATTCACCCCTCCACTTT; CDR3: CASSSTGGNSPLHF
V: TRBV11-2; size: .; J: TRBJ1-3; D: TRBD1; DNA: TGTGCCAGCAGCTCGACAGGGCTCGTATCTGGAAACACCATATATTTT; CDR3: CASSSTGLVSGNTIYF
V: TRBV4-1; size: .; J: TRBJ1-5; D: .; DNA: TGCGCCAGCAGCCAAAGAACCGGCAGGCAGCCCCAGCATTTT; CDR3: CASSQRTGRQPQHF
V: TRBV29-1; size: .; J: TRBJ2-1; D: TRBD2; DNA: TGCAGCGTCGGCGGACTAGCGGGAAAGTTGGCCTACAATGAGCAGTTCTTC; CDR3: CSVGGLAGKLAYNEQFF
V: TRBV29-1; size: .; J: TRBJ2-7; D: .; DNA: TGCAGCGTTGAGGCGTGGACAGCTAGTTTAACGTCCTACGAGCAGTACTTC; CDR3: CSVEAWTASLTSYEQYF
V: TRBV4-2; size: .; J: TRBJ1-2; D: .; DNA: TGTGCCAGCAGCTCAGACAGGTTCTATGGCTACACCTTC; CDR3: CASSSDRFYGYTF
V: TRBV28; size: .; J: TRBJ1-3; D: TRBD1; DNA: TGTGCCAGCAGTACCAGGACAGGGAGTAGAAACACCATATATTTT; CDR3: CASSTRTGSRNTIYF
V: TRBV7-9; size: few; J: TRBJ1-1; D: .; DNA: TGTGCCAGCAGCCACAAGGACAGAATAAACACTGAAGCTTTCTTT; CDR3: CASSHKDRINTEAFF
V: TRBV11-2; size: medium-sized; J: TRBJ2-7; D: TRBD1; DNA: TGTGCCAGCAGCCTCGGGACAGGGATCAACGAGCAGTACTTC; CDR3: CASSLGTGINEQYF
V: TRBV5-1; size: .; J: TRBJ2-2; D: TRBD2; DNA: TGCGCCAGCAGTAACATGGTTGGACTAGCGGACCTCACCGGGGAGCTGTTTTTT; CDR3: CASSNMVGLADLTGELFF
V: TRBV9; size: once; J: TRBJ2-3; D: TRBD2; DNA: TGTGCCAGCAGCGTAGACTTAGCGGGGGGGACAGATACGCAGTATTTT; CDR3: CASSVDLAGGTDTQYF
V: TRBV18; size: .; J: TRBJ2-2; D: TRBD1; DNA: TGTGCCAGCTCACCGGAAGAAACCAGGACAGGGGTGAACACCGGGGAGCTGTTTTTT; CDR3: CASSPEETRTGVNTGELFF
V: TRBV29-1; size: .; J: TRBJ2-5; D: .; DNA: TGCAGCGTCGAGCATTCTGGGACCCAGTACTTC; CDR3: CSVEHSGTQYF
V: TRBV19; size: .; J: TRBJ2-5; D: TRBD2; DNA: TGTGCCAGTAGTAGGGGACTAGCGGGAGGTCAAGAGACCCAGTACTTC; CDR3: CASSRGLAGGQETQYF
V: TRBV4-1; size: .; J: TRBJ1-3; D: .; DNA: TGCGCCAGCAGCCAAGAGCTGTTAGGGGCTGGAAACACCATATATTTT; CDR3: CASSQELLGAGNTIYF
V: TRBV5-6; size: .; J: TRBJ2-3; D: TRBD1; DNA: TGTGCCAGCAGCTTGTCTCCGGGACAGAGCACAGATACGCAGTATTTT; CDR3: CASSLSPGQSTDTQYF
V: TRBV6-6; size: few; J: TRBJ2-3; D: TRBD2; DNA: TGTGCCATTCGACTAGCGGGAGCAGATACGCAGTATTTT; CDR3: CAIRLAGADTQYF
V: TRBV7-9; size: .; J: TRBJ2-5; D: .; DNA: TGTGCCAGCAGCCGACTTACCTTGGAGACCCAGTACTTC; CDR3: CASSRLTLETQYF
V: TRBV27; size: few; J: TRBJ1-2; D: TRBD1; DNA: TGTGCCAGCAGTTTATTCCCCGGACAGGATCTTAACTATGGCTACACCTTC; CDR3: CASSLFPGQDLNYGYTF
V: TRBV27; size: .; J: TRBJ2-7; D: TRBD2; DNA: TGTGCCAGCAAACTCAAAGCGGGAACCTACGAGCAGTACTTC; CDR3: CASKLKAGTYEQYF
V: TRBV7-9; size: .; J: TRBJ2-5; D: .; DNA: TGTGCCAGCAGCTTTAGACTAGGCCTTGGCGAGACCCAGTACTTC; CDR3: CASSFRLGLGETQYF
V: TRBV27; size: .; J: TRBJ1-2; D: .; DNA: TGTGCCAGCAGTTTAATGCAGGGAGGAGGCTACACCTTC; CDR3: CASSLMQGGGYTF